This entry describes one T cell receptor beta chain. The sample originates from a study of blood T cell repertoires in COVID-19. In the original processing: Reference gene primers were amplified, and this amplification served to estimate nucleated cell counts. TCRdb's copy holds only in-frame clones and misses some; the assay was immunoSEQ multiplex PCR. From that table come the V and J calls and clone size; the DNA was used to work out D and trimming. This table holds fewer than 500,000 clones, 81% found once. Germline V gives CDR1 ENHRY, CDR2 SYGVKD. V lost 0 bases and J lost 3, with 9 bases in between. The CDR3 has 15 amino acids.

This TCR was sampled from a human donor with acute or convalescent COVID-19. The donor label of this sample is uncertain. The sequenced sample was peripheral blood. J is TRBJ2-1 and V is TRBV10-3, with D possibly matching TRBD2 (6 bases). Here the CDR3 DNA reads TGTGCCATCAGTGAGTCGGTAGCGGTCTACAATGAGCAGTTCTTC. As protein: CAISESVAVYNEQFF.